Reported below is one T cell receptor (beta chain). Its matching antigen is unknown. The same CDR3 also results from other DNA sequences found in this sample. The data are from a study of lymphopenia after photon versus proton radiotherapy. Data came from immunoSEQ multiplex PCR; TCRdb stores just in-frame clones and leaves some out. The sample has approximately 160,000 clones; 70% to 90% are singletons. Trimming cost V 5 bases and J 4 bases; bases outside gene matches: 6. The CDR3 loop spans 14 amino acids. Germline assignment: CDR1 ENHRY and CDR2 SYGVKD. General study points: Larger post-nadir TCR diversity loss correlated inversely with survival in deceased patients.

The sample here was peripheral blood, taken from a patient treated with photon-based radiotherapy. V is TRBV10-3 and J is TRBJ2-7; TRBD1 matches 9 bases. The TCR comes from a man aged 50 to 60 with gastric cancer. The CDR3 region is CAISSGQGPYEQYF. CDR3 sequence (DNA): TGTGCCATCAGTTCGGGACAGGGACCGTACGAGCAGTACTTC.